This record looks at one T cell receptor (beta chain) sequence and its context. Antigen specificity is unknown. The germline gene is not matched at one end of the junction; a read error may be the cause. This entry comes from a study of T cell responses to AZD1222 COVID-19 vaccine. Overall study results and limits: Females outnumbered males among donors, who were mostly white British; clonal diversity was possibly underestimated. At 160-218 and 743-854, vaccine-associated CD4 TCRs were dominant, and they spanned spike.

The repertoire was sequenced with immunoSEQ multiplex PCR; TCRdb's copy has only in-frame clones and lacks some. Among 120,000 to 150,000 clones listed, just over 90% were seen once. In germline, CDR1 is LGHDT, CDR2 YNNKEL (reference sequence). The CDR3 runs to 12 residues. This sequence joins TRBV3-1 (or the pseudogene TRBV3-2) and TRBJ1-2, with D perhaps TRBD1 (5 bases). This clonotype was obtained from an adult in good health. Material: peripheral blood, obtained on day 0 of AZD1222 vaccination. The CDR3 spells CASSQADRMGAF. The CDR3 DNA is TGTGCCAGCAGCCAAGCGGACCGGATGGGGGCCTTC.